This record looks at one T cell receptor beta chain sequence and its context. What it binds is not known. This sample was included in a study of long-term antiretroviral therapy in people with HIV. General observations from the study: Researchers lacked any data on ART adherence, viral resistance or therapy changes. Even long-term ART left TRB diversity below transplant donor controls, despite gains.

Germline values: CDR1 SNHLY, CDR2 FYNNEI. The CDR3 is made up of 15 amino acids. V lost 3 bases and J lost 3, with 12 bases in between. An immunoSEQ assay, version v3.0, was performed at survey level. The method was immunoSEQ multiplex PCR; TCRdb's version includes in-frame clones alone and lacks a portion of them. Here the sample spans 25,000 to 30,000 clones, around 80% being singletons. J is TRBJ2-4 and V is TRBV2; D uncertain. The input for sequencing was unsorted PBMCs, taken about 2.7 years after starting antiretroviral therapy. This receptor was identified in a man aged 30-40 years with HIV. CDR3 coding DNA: TGTGCCAGCAGTGAGTGGTCCGACGGCAAAAACATTCAGTACTTC. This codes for CASSEWSDGKNIQYF. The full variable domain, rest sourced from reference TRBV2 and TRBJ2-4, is EPEVTQTPSHQVTQMGQEVILRCVPISNHLYFYWYRQILGQKVEFLVSFYNNEISEKSEIFDDQFSVERPDGSNFTLKIRSTKLEDSAMYFCASSEWSDGKNIQYFGAGTRLSVL.